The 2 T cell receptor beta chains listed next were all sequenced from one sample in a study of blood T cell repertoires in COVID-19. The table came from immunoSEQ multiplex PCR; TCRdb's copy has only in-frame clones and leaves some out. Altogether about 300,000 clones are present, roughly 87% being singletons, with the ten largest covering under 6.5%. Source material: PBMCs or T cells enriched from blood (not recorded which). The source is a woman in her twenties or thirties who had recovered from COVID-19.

The CDR3 DNA is TGCGCCAGCAGCTGGGGACAGACTGAAGCTTTCTTT. As protein: CASSWGQTEAFF. The chain recombines TRBV5-1 with TRBJ1-1; 7 bases agree with TRBD1. The germline V gene encodes CDR1 SGHRS and CDR2 YFSETQ. The J segment lost 5 bases and the V segment lost 3 bases, leaving 1 base of the junction unmatched. The CDR3 extends over 12 amino acids.

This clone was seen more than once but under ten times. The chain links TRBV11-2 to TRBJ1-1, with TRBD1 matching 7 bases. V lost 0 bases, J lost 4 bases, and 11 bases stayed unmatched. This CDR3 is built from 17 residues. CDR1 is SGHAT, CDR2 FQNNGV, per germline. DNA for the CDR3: TGTGCCAGCAGCTTAGATCGTGGAGGGGGCTTGGGCACTGAAGCTTTCTTT. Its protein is CASSLDRGGGLGTEAFF. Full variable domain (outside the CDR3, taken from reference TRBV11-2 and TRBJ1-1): EAGVAQSPRYKIIEKRQSVAFWCNPISGHATLYWYQQILGQGPKLLIQFQNNGVVDDSQLPKDRFSAERLKGVDSTLKIQPAKLEDSAVYLCASSLDRGGGLGTEAFFGQGTRLTVV.